The 23 T cell receptor beta chains reported below all come from one sample, sequenced in a study of shared clonotypes between healthy human individuals. Only CD45RO-negative cells positively selected for CCR7 counted as naive CD8 cells, so terminally differentiated effector memory CD45RA+ cells were excluded. TCRdb's copy holds only in-frame clones and misses some; the assay was immunoSEQ multiplex PCR. The sample has approximately 1.9 million clones; 80% to 95% are singletons. The sequenced sample consisted of naive CD8+ T cells from PBMCs. The receptors derive from a man between 18 and 29 years old in good health. Some clones in this sample may be carry-over from other donors' samples.

The CDR3 region is CASATGARGEQFF. The DNA of the CDR3 is TGTGCTAGTGCCACGGGGGCGCGTGGTGAGCAGTTCTTC. The V and J genes are TRBV12-5 and TRBJ2-1, with D perhaps being TRBD1 or TRBD2 (6 bases each). The CDR3 loop spans 13 amino acids. Trimming pared 7 bases from V and 9 bases from J, leaving 16 bases between. Germline V CDR1 and CDR2: LGHNT, FRNRAP.

The V and J genes are TRBV11-1 and TRBJ2-7, with D possibly matching TRBD1 (6 bases). Germline V gene data show CDR1 as SGHAT and CDR2 as FQDESV (reference sequence). The CDR3 is 14 amino acids. Trimming removed 6 bases at V and 5 bases at J, with 17 bases between. The CDR3 here is CASSNREMGNEQYF. The CDR3 DNA follows: TGTGCCAGCAGTAACAGGGAAATGGGGAACGAGCAGTACTTC.

V gene TRBV7-9 combines with J gene TRBJ2-7, with a weak D call TRBD1 (6 bases). CDR1 SEHNR and CDR2 FQNEAQ come from the germline V gene (reference sequence). V was trimmed by 5 bases and J by 7 bases, leaving 21 bases between them. This CDR3 is 15 amino acids long. CDR3 bases: TGTGCCAGCAGCCCGGTAAAGGGGGTTACTGGGGAGCAGTACTTC. Translation gives CASSPVKGVTGEQYF. The full variable domain, completed using reference TRBV7-9 and TRBJ2-7, is DTGVSQNPRHKITKRGQNVTFRCDPISEHNRLYWYRQTLGQGPEFLTYFQNEAQLEKSRLLSDRFSAERPKGSFSTLEIQRTEQGDSAMYLCASSPVKGVTGEQYFGPGTRLTVT.

This chain uses TRBV7-9 with TRBJ2-3; maybe TRBD2 (6 bases). Deletions cut 2 bases from V and 0 bases from J, with 12 bases between. Germline lookup yields CDR1 SEHNR and CDR2 FQNEAQ (reference sequence). This CDR3 contains 16 residues. DNA of the CDR3: TGTGCCAGCAGCTTAAGGGCGGGATCTAGCACAGATACGCAGTATTTT. Protein sequence: CASSLRAGSSTDTQYF.

This CDR3 reads CASSLGSGTGTYEQYF. The CDR3 DNA follows: TGTGCCAGCAGTTTAGGTTCGGGGACAGGGACCTACGAGCAGTACTTC. The V call is TRBV27, the J call TRBJ2-7, with 9 bases matching TRBD1. There are 16 residues in the CDR3. In germline, CDR1 is MNHEY, CDR2 SMNVEV (reference sequence). V gave up 2 bases and J gave up 2 bases; unmatched junction bases: 7.

A note on this clone: The same CDR3 arises from other DNA sequences in this sample as well. The chain joins TRBV9 to TRBJ2-7; D gene uncertain. With 0 bases removed from V and 0 bases from J, the gap between germline ends came to 7 bases. There are 14 residues in the CDR3. The germline CDR1 and CDR2 sequences are SGDLS and YYNGEE. CDR3 protein: CASSVVGSSYEQYF. In nucleotides, the CDR3 is TGTGCCAGCAGCGTAGTAGGTAGCTCCTACGAGCAGTACTTC.

The chain joins TRBV19 to TRBJ2-2, with 7 bases fitting TRBD2. V shed 5 bases and J 2 bases; nucleotides not matched to a gene: 11. Per the germline V gene, CDR1 is LNHDA and CDR2 is SQIVND (reference sequence). CDR3 length: 17 amino acids. CDR3: CASSQWLAEKNTGELFF. Written as DNA, the CDR3 is TGTGCCAGTAGTCAATGGCTAGCGGAGAAAAACACCGGGGAGCTGTTTTTT.

In DNA, the CDR3 is TGTGCCAGCAGTTCGGACAGGGGTGACACTGAAGCTTTCTTT. Translation gives CASSSDRGDTEAFF. The chain recombines TRBV2 with TRBJ1-1; 9 bases are shared with TRBD1. The CDR3 has 14 residues. Germline V gives CDR1 SNHLY, CDR2 FYNNEI. With V trimmed by 5 bases and J by 3 bases, 4 bases remained unmatched.

The rearrangement joins TRBV2 to TRBJ1-3, with D unclear. The germline V gene encodes CDR1 SNHLY and CDR2 FYNNEI. V lost 7 bases, J lost 3 bases, and 7 bases lay in between. This CDR3 has 12 residues. The chain's CDR3 is CASIRGGNTIYF. The CDR3 bases are TGTGCCAGCATCCGGGGTGGAAACACCATATATTTT.

The genes are TRBV10-1 and TRBJ2-7; 7 bases agree with TRBD1. CDR3 length equals 15 residues. The germline V gene has CDR1 WNHNN and CDR2 SYGVQD (reference sequence). Unmatched junction bases numbered 14, after V lost 8 bases and J lost 4 bases. The chain's CDR3 is CASEITGVYRYEQYF. CDR3 nucleotide sequence: TGCGCCAGCGAAATTACAGGGGTTTATAGGTACGAGCAGTACTTC.

The gene calls are TRBV7-9 and TRBJ2-7; tentative D call: TRBD2 (6 bases). Trimming took 10 bases from V and 4 from J, leaving 23 bases between them. Germline lookup yields CDR1 SEHNR and CDR2 FQNEAQ (reference sequence). The CDR3 extends over 15 amino acids. CDR3 amino acids: CANPKWGDWLYEQYF. The CDR3 nucleotides read TGTGCCAACCCTAAATGGGGGGACTGGTTGTACGAGCAGTACTTC.

J is TRBJ2-4 and V is TRBV7-9; maybe TRBD1 (6 bases). Deletions cut 5 bases from V and 0 bases from J, with 14 bases between. Germline loops: CDR1 SEHNR, CDR2 FQNEAQ (reference sequence). The CDR3 contains 16 residues. The CDR3 protein is CASSPRDTKAKNIQYF. CDR3 DNA sequence: TGTGCCAGCAGCCCCCGGGACACGAAAGCCAAAAACATTCAGTACTTC.

The chain recombines TRBV7-9 with TRBJ2-5, with a possible D match to TRBD1 (6 bases). The V end was cut by 4 bases, the J end by 5 bases, with 14 bases between. Germline CDR1 reads SEHNR; CDR2 reads FQNEAQ (reference sequence). This CDR3 has 14 amino acids. CDR3 protein: CASSSRDILETQYF. The CDR3 region has the DNA TGTGCCAGCAGCTCAAGGGACATTTTGGAGACCCAGTACTTC.

V usage is TRBV6-6 and J usage is TRBJ2-1; D is unresolved. Germline V lookup: CDR1 MNHNY, CDR2 SVGAGI (reference sequence). There are 13 residues in the CDR3. V shed 5 bases and J shed 7 bases, with 12 bases lying between them. The CDR3 loop is CASSPDPRNEQFF. In nucleotides, the CDR3 is TGTGCCAGCAGTCCCGACCCAAGGAATGAGCAGTTCTTC.

V usage is TRBV12-2 and J usage is TRBJ2-5. TRBV12-2 is a pseudogene locus. This CDR3 has 16 amino acids. CDR3 sequence reads: CASRPHPTCRTETQYF. CDR3 coding DNA: TGTGCAAGTCGCCCCCACCCGACCTGTAGGACAGAGACCCAGTACTTC.

The chain combines TRBV2 with TRBJ2-2, with TRBD2 identical over 7 bases. The CDR3 extends over 14 amino acids. Germline trimming cut 7 bases from V and 4 bases from J; bases unmatched to any gene: 6. CDR1 is SNHLY, CDR2 FYNNEI, per germline. The CDR3 DNA reads TGTGCCAGCATTCTATCGGGGGGCACCGGGGAGCTGTTTTTT. Its translation is CASILSGGTGELFF. Looking up the rest from reference TRBV2 and TRBJ2-2 gives the full variable domain: EPEVTQTPSHQVTQMGQEVILRCVPISNHLYFYWYRQILGQKVEFLVSFYNNEISEKSEIFDDQFSVERPDGSNFTLKIRSTKLEDSAMYFCASILSGGTGELFFGEGSRLTVL.

V and J are TRBV19 and TRBJ2-7; 7 bases agree with TRBD1. The germline CDR1 and CDR2 sequences are LNHDA and SQIVND (reference sequence). V lost 6 bases to trimming and J lost 3 bases; unmatched junction nucleotides: 8. This CDR3 has 14 amino acids. The DNA of the CDR3 is TGTGCCAGTAGCCTCTCGGGACAGATCTACGAGCAGTACTTC. It codes for CASSLSGQIYEQYF.

As concerns this clone: Other DNA variants within this sample encode the same CDR3. J is TRBJ2-7 and V is TRBV27; possibly TRBD1 for D (5 bases). V lost 4 bases to trimming and J lost 7 bases, with 8 bases between them. The length of the CDR3 is 11 residues. Germline CDR1 is MNHEY and CDR2 is SMNVEV (reference sequence). CDR3 nucleotide sequence: TGTGCCAGCAGTTCTAGGGGAGAGCAGTACTTC. It yields the protein CASSSRGEQYF.

V gene TRBV5-1 combines with J gene TRBJ2-6; 8 bases line up with TRBD1. The CDR3 contains 17 residues. Trimming cost V 5 bases and J 0 bases; bases outside gene matches: 7. In germline, CDR1 is SGHRS, CDR2 YFSETQ. In DNA form, the CDR3 reads TGCGCCAGCAGTGCGACAGGGGTCGGCTCTGGGGCCAACGTCCTGACTTTC. As protein: CASSATGVGSGANVLTF.

V gene TRBV19 combines with J gene TRBJ2-5, with 9 bases fitting TRBD2. V dropped 6 bases and J dropped 5; count of bases not matched to a gene: 7. CDR3 length equals 14 residues. Germline assignment: CDR1 LNHDA and CDR2 SQIVND (reference sequence). In DNA, the CDR3 is TGTGCCAGTAGGGTAGCGGGAGAAAGTGAGACCCAGTACTTC. Protein product: CASRVAGESETQYF.

The chain combines TRBV7-9 with TRBJ1-2; perhaps TRBD1 as D (6 bases). The germline CDR1 and CDR2 sequences are SEHNR and FQNEAQ (reference sequence). This CDR3 region has 15 residues. V lost 1 base to trimming and J lost 4 bases, with 13 bases between them. CDR3 in amino acids: CASSLGVGGLYGYTF. DNA for the CDR3: TGTGCCAGCAGCTTAGGGGTAGGGGGTCTCTATGGCTACACCTTC.

The chain combines TRBV15 with TRBJ2-5; 12 nucleotides agree with TRBD2. This CDR3 has 16 residues. The germline gives CDR1 LNHNV, CDR2 YYDKDF (reference sequence). Trimming removed 1 base from V and 1 base from J; junction bases left unmatched: 1. The DNA for the CDR3 is TGTGCCACCAGCAGAGGGACTAGCGGGGCCCAAGAGACCCAGTACTTC. Residues: CATSRGTSGAQETQYF.

V usage is TRBV4-2 and J usage is TRBJ2-1; the D is unclear. V lost 3 bases to trimming and J lost 3 bases, with 15 bases between them. CDR1 and CDR2 (germline): LGHNA, YNFKEQ. This CDR3 has 16 amino acids. CDR3 sequence: CASSHLQVPDYNEQFF. The CDR3 nucleotides read TGTGCCAGCAGCCATCTGCAGGTACCGGACTACAATGAGCAGTTCTTC.